This entry lists 12 T cell receptor beta chains sequenced from one sample in a study of blood T cell repertoires in COVID-19 (TCRdb year 2020). The method was the immunoSEQ multiplex PCR assay. The table comes from immuneACCESS by way of TCRdb, which keeps in-frame sequences with V and J called. Part of the clones is missing from these tables; in studies checked, under half for an unresolved V gene and the rest for unknown reasons. Across this sample there are around 400,000 clones, with around 87% seen only once. The ten most abundant clones make up under 3% of the sample. Source material: peripheral blood. These receptor sequences come from a woman aged 55 to 70 with COVID-19, enrolled during active disease.

This clone has only one observation. The genes are TRBV5-1 and TRBJ1-5; a weak D match, TRBD1 (6 bases). The V end was cut by 2 bases, the J end by 2 bases, with 11 bases between. The CDR3 runs 15 residues. The germline CDR1 and CDR2 sequences are SGHRS and YFSETQ. The CDR3 protein is CASSLGGFGNQPQHF. CDR3 nucleotide sequence: TGCGCCAGCAGCTTAGGGGGATTCGGCAATCAGCCCCAGCATTTT.

This clone was recorded once. In DNA, the CDR3 is TGCGCCAGCAGCGTTAGCGTTCCATGGGGTGAGCAGTTCTTC. Translating it yields CASSVSVPWGEQFF. The V call is TRBV5-1, the J call TRBJ2-1; D might be TRBD2 (5 bases). The CDR3 is 14 residues long. Deletions cut 4 bases from V and 9 bases from J, with 17 bases between. Germline loops: CDR1 SGHRS, CDR2 YFSETQ.

This chain joins TRBV7-8 and TRBJ2-2; 9 positions match TRBD1. Germline V gives CDR1 SGHVS, CDR2 FQNEAQ. The V and J ends lost 6 bases and 4 bases, in that order; junction bases with no gene match: 9. The CDR3 contains 16 residues. The CDR3 DNA sequence: TGTGCCAGCAGAACGCCCGGGACAGGGACCACCGGGGAGCTGTTTTTT. This translates into CASRTPGTGTTGELFF. Full variable domain (missing parts from reference TRBV7-8 and TRBJ2-2): GAGVSQSPRYKVAKRGQDVALRCDPISGHVSLFWYQQALGQGPEFLTYFQNEAQLDKSGLPSDRFFAERPEGSVSTLKIQRTQQEDSAVYLCASRTPGTGTTGELFFGEGSRLTVL.

This sequence joins TRBV6-5 and TRBJ1-6; D may be TRBD1 (5 bases). Germline loops: CDR1 MNHEY, CDR2 SVGAGI. V lost 2 bases to trimming and J lost 6 bases, with 11 bases between them. CDR3 length equals 15 residues. CDR3: CASSYQGVPNSPLHF. CDR3 DNA sequence: TGTGCCAGCAGTTACCAAGGGGTCCCTAATTCACCCCTCCACTTT.

The rearrangement uses TRBV3-1 (or the pseudogene TRBV3-2) and TRBJ2-7; the D gene is possibly TRBD2 (6 bases). Trimming stripped 4 bases from V and 0 bases from J, with 16 bases between. CDR1 is LGHDT and CDR2 is YNNKEL in the germline V gene (reference sequence). The CDR3 is 16 residues long. The CDR3 protein is CASSPSGSGSSYEQYF. In DNA, the CDR3 is TGTGCCAGCAGCCCCTCGGGGAGCGGGTCCTCCTACGAGCAGTACTTC.

The V call is TRBV7-9, the J call TRBJ2-7, with 8 bases fitting TRBD2. CDR3 length: 13 residues. Germline CDR1 SEHNR, CDR2 FQNEAQ (reference sequence). Trimming took 6 bases from V and 5 from J; bases not matched to a gene: 6. The CDR3 reads CASSSTSAHEQYF. For the CDR3, the DNA is TGTGCCAGCAGTTCGACTAGCGCCCACGAGCAGTACTTC.

This chain uses TRBV15 with TRBJ1-4; D is unclear. The CDR3 consists of 15 residues. Trimming left V 3 bases short and J 0 bases short, with 8 bases between. Germline V lookup: CDR1 LNHNV, CDR2 YYDKDF (reference sequence). CDR3 nucleotides: TGTGCCACCAGCAGCCAGCGAACAACTAATGAAAAACTGTTTTTT. Protein sequence: CATSSQRTTNEKLFF. Combining the CDR3 with reference TRBV15 and TRBJ1-4 gives the whole variable domain DAMVIQNPRYQVTQFGKPVTLSCSQTLNHNVMYWYQQKSSQAPKLLFHYYDKDFNNEADTPDNFQSRRPNTSFCFLDIRSPGLGDTAMYLCATSSQRTTNEKLFFGSGTQLSVL.

This clone showed up just a few times. This chain joins TRBV28 and TRBJ1-4, with 11 bases lining up with TRBD1. Unmatched junction bases numbered 10, after V lost 11 bases and J lost 8 bases. The length of the CDR3 is 14 residues. Germline values: CDR1 MDHEN, CDR2 SYDVKM. CDR3 nucleotide sequence: TGTGCCGGAAGTTGGACAGGGGGCAGGGAAAAACTGTTTTTT. It is translated as CAGSWTGGREKLFF.

The J gene is TRBJ2-5, the V gene TRBV7-9, with D perhaps matching TRBD2 (7 bases). The germline CDR1 and CDR2 sequences are SEHNR and FQNEAQ (reference sequence). Trimming stripped 3 bases from V and 4 bases from J, with 15 bases between. This CDR3 comprises 15 residues. The CDR3: CASSLMGGRGETQYF. CDR3 nucleotide sequence: TGTGCCAGCAGCTTGATGGGGGGGCGAGGAGAGACCCAGTACTTC.

The V call is TRBV6-5, the J call TRBJ1-2; D not certain. This CDR3 is built from 13 residues. In germline, CDR1 is MNHEY, CDR2 SVGAGI. V lost 6 bases and J lost 2, with 10 bases in between. The CDR3 DNA reads as TGTGCCAGCAGCCCCGGACTAAACTATGGCTACACCTTC. Protein sequence: CASSPGLNYGYTF.

The V and J genes are TRBV27 and TRBJ1-2; 11 positions match TRBD1. This CDR3 spans 19 amino acids. V gave up 1 base and J gave up 1 base; unmatched junction bases: 11. Germline CDR1 is MNHEY and CDR2 is SMNVEV (reference sequence). CDR3 bases: TGTGCCAGCAGTTTATTGGGAGGCGGGACAGGGGGATTTAACTATGGCTACACCTTC. It yields the protein CASSLLGGGTGGFNYGYTF.

This chain joins TRBV11-2 and TRBJ2-1; TRBD2 matches 8 bases. Germline CDR1 SGHAT, CDR2 FQNNGV. The CDR3 loop spans 13 amino acids. V lost 7 bases, J lost 10 bases, and 9 bases stayed unmatched. The chain's CDR3 is CASTRGGRDEQFF. As DNA, the CDR3 is TGTGCCAGCACCCGGGGGGGGCGAGACGAGCAGTTCTTC. The full variable domain, its missing parts supplied by reference TRBV11-2 and TRBJ2-1, is EAGVAQSPRYKIIEKRQSVAFWCNPISGHATLYWYQQILGQGPKLLIQFQNNGVVDDSQLPKDRFSAERLKGVDSTLKIQPAKLEDSAVYLCASTRGGRDEQFFGPGTRLTVL.